The rows below give T cell receptor beta chains drawn from one sample of a study of T cell repertoires in ileal Crohn's disease. Sequencing used immunoSEQ multiplex PCR; TCRdb keeps in-frame clones, though not all of them. Of about 1,800 clones listed, around 84% were seen once; the top ten hold roughly an eighth. Sequencing used ileal tissue. The receptors derive from an adult with Crohn's disease. Both conserved end residues are part of each CDR3. The D gene is left open where the match is weak. Clone size is shown for a subset of rows, as once, few, many or a class of expanded clone.

V	D	J	size	DNA	CDR3
TRBV19	TRBD2	TRBJ2-1	.	TGTGCCAGTAGTAGGGGTTGGCGGGGGGAAGGTTGGGACAATGAGCAGTTCTTC	CASSRGWRGEGWDNEQFF
TRBV9	.	TRBJ2-7	.	TGTGCCAGCGGGGGGATAGGCGACGAGCAGTACTTC	CASGGIGDEQYF
TRBV6-1	TRBD1	TRBJ2-7	.	TGTGCCAGCAGTGTAGGCAGGGGGATGTCCTACGAGCAGTACTTC	CASSVGRGMSYEQYF
TRBV5-4	.	TRBJ1-2	.	TGTGCCAGCAGCTTGGAGCTTTTACAGGGCGGCGGCTACACCTTC	CASSLELLQGGGYTF
TRBV29-1	.	TRBJ1-1	.	TGCAGCGTTTACTACAGCCGAGGGACTGAAGCTTTCTTT	CSVYYSRGTEAFF
TRBV19	TRBD1	TRBJ1-1	.	TGTGCCAGGATAAGACAGGGTTGTGAGAACACTGAAGCTTTCTTT	CARIRQGCENTEAFF
TRBV9	.	TRBJ2-2	.	TGTGCCAGCAGCGGCCAGGACAGACCCACCGGGGAGCTGCTTTTT	CASSGQDRPTGELLF
TRBV7-6	TRBD1	TRBJ1-1	.	TGTGCCAGCAGCTTAGGGACAGGGGCTTCTAACACTGAAGCTTTCTTT	CASSLGTGASNTEAFF
TRBV4-3	.	TRBJ1-2	.	TGCGCCAGCAGCCAAGCGATGAGACATGAGGGCTATGGCTACACCTTC	CASSQAMRHEGYGYTF
TRBV10-3	.	TRBJ2-7	.	TGTGCCATCAGCCTGCTAGGTTACGAGCAGTACTTC	CAISLLGYEQYF
TRBV5-8	.	TRBJ1-2	.	TGTGCCAGCAGCTTGGTTGGAGCGCCGTATGGCTACACCTTC	CASSLVGAPYGYTF
TRBV27	.	TRBJ2-7	.	TGTGCCAGCAGTTTATCACAAACCTACGAGCAGTACTTC	CASSLSQTYEQYF
TRBV11-2	TRBD1	TRBJ2-6	.	TGTGCCATTGGTCGGGACAGGATCTCCTCTGGGGCCAACGTCCTGACTTTC	CAIGRDRISSGANVLTF
TRBV16	.	TRBJ2-7	.	TGTGCCTGCAGCCTCTCCCGGGGATACGAGCGGTACTTC	CACSLSRGYERYF
TRBV6-5	.	TRBJ2-2	once	TGTGCCAGCAGTTACTCCCACGGGTCCGCCGGGGAGCTGTTTTTT	CASSYSHGSAGELFF
TRBV7-4	TRBD1	TRBJ1-2	.	TGTGCCAGCAGCTCGTTCCCCGGGACAGAGTCTGGCTACACCTTC	CASSSFPGTESGYTF
TRBV4-3	.	TRBJ2-7	.	TGCGCCAGCAGCCAAGATCTGGACAGATACTACGAGCAGTACTTC	CASSQDLDRYYEQYF
TRBV2	TRBD2	TRBJ2-5	.	TGTGCCAGCAGTGGGGACTATTTTGAAGAGACCCAGTACTTC	CASSGDYFEETQYF
TRBV4-3	TRBD1	TRBJ1-2	.	TGCGCCAGCAGCCAAGCGGTAACGGGACAGGGATCTGGCTACACCTTC	CASSQAVTGQGSGYTF
TRBV7-2	TRBD2	TRBJ2-5	.	TGTGCCAGCAGCTCGACTAGCGGGGCCCAAGAGACCCAGTACTTC	CASSSTSGAQETQYF
TRBV30	.	TRBJ1-4	.	TGTGCCTGGACCCAGGCAGGGATTGTAGAAAAACTGTTTTTT	CAWTQAGIVEKLFF
TRBV18	.	TRBJ1-1	.	TGTGCCAGCTCACCACCAAAGGCGGGGAACACTGAAGCTTTCTTT	CASSPPKAGNTEAFF
TRBV29-1	TRBD1	TRBJ2-5	.	TGCAGCGGGGACAGGGCATCTGACCAAGAGACCCAGTACTTC	CSGDRASDQETQYF
TRBV7-9	TRBD1	TRBJ2-1	.	TGTGCCAGCAGCCCCCAAACAGGGGGCAATGAGCAGTTCTTC	CASSPQTGGNEQFF
TRBV11-2	.	TRBJ2-1	.	TGTGCCAGCAGCTTAATCTGGTCGGGGAATGAGCAGTTCTTC	CASSLIWSGNEQFF
TRBV7-2	.	TRBJ1-1	.	TGTGCCAGCAGCGCGACAGGGAACACTGAAGCTTTCTTT	CASSATGNTEAFF
TRBV5-1	.	TRBJ2-3	once	TGCGCCAGCAGCTTGGAACTAGTTCAAGATACGCAGTATTTT	CASSLELVQDTQYF
TRBV5-1	TRBD1	TRBJ1-1	once	TGCGCCAGCAGCTTGGATCCGGGACAGGGGGCAGCTTTCTTT	CASSLDPGQGAAFF
TRBV4-3	.	TRBJ2-6	.	TGCGCCAGCAGCCAAGTTTCGGGTACTGGGGCCAACGTCCTGACTTTC	CASSQVSGTGANVLTF
TRBV6-4	.	TRBJ2-2	once	TGTGCCAGCAGTGACAGGGGTAGCAACACCGGGGAGCTGTTTTTT	CASSDRGSNTGELFF
TRBV7-2	.	TRBJ2-5	.	TGTGCCAGCAGCTTAGGAGGTTCGGTCCGTCGGGAGACCCAGTACTTC	CASSLGGSVRRETQYF
TRBV6-5	TRBD1	TRBJ1-5	.	TGTGCCAGCAGCTATGGACAGGGATGGAATCAGCCCCAGCATTTT	CASSYGQGWNQPQHF
TRBV6-6	.	TRBJ2-3	.	TGTGCCAGCAGTTACGGGCCCACAGATACGCAGTATTTT	CASSYGPTDTQYF
TRBV30	.	TRBJ2-4	.	TGTGCCTGGAACTCCGGCCAGACAGTCATTTCCAAAAACATTCAGTACTTC	CAWNSGQTVISKNIQYF
TRBV2	.	TRBJ1-1	.	TGTGCCAGCAGTCAGTCCTCGTTCATGAACACTGAAGCTTTCTTT	CASSQSSFMNTEAFF
TRBV6-5	TRBD2	TRBJ2-3	.	TGTGCCAGCAGTTACGGGGCGGGGGGGCCGGCAGATACGCAGTATTTT	CASSYGAGGPADTQYF
TRBV5-1	TRBD1	TRBJ1-2	few	TGCGCCAGCAGCGATGGACAGGGAAGCTATGGCTACACCTTC	CASSDGQGSYGYTF
TRBV10-3	.	TRBJ1-1	.	TGTGCCATCAGTGGACTGGAGGGTGAAGCTTTCTTT	CAISGLEGEAFF
TRBV19	.	TRBJ1-2	.	TGTGCCACCCTCAGTTATGGCTACACCTTC	CATLSYGYTF
TRBV4-3	.	TRBJ2-1	.	TGCGCCAGCAGCCGACTACCTACGGAGGGCGATGAGCAGTTCTTC	CASSRLPTEGDEQFF
TRBV19	.	TRBJ1-2	once	TGTGCCAGTAGTCAGGGGCCGATCGTCTATGGCTACACCTTC	CASSQGPIVYGYTF
TRBV28	.	TRBJ2-1	.	TGTGCCAGCAGTCCGTCTCTCAATGAGCAGTTCTTC	CASSPSLNEQFF
TRBV4-1	TRBD2	TRBJ2-1	.	TGCGCCAGCAGCCAGGGGCGGGGGGGTTACAATGAGCAGTTCTTC	CASSQGRGGYNEQFF
TRBV27	.	TRBJ1-1	once	TGTGCCAGCAGTTTATTACTGACAGGACGGAACACTGAAGCTTTCTTT	CASSLLLTGRNTEAFF
TRBV7-2	TRBD1	TRBJ1-5	.	TGTGCCAGCAGCCCGCGACAGGGACTCGGGGTTAATCAGCCCCAGCATTTT	CASSPRQGLGVNQPQHF
TRBV4-1	.	TRBJ2-1	once	TGCGCCAGCAGCCAGTCCGGACAGAGCTCCTACAATGAGCAGTTCTTC	CASSQSGQSSYNEQFF
TRBV2	TRBD2	TRBJ2-7	.	TGTGCCAGCAGTGAAGGACCGGGAGGGTACTTC	CASSEGPGGYF
TRBV10-2	TRBD2	TRBJ2-7	.	TGCGCCAGTCATGTACAACTAGCGGGGACCTACGAGCAGTACTTC	CASHVQLAGTYEQYF
TRBV11-1	.	TRBJ1-4	.	TGTGCCAGCTCGACAGGCGTGGGCGAAAAACTGTTTTTT	CASSTGVGEKLFF
TRBV6-6	.	TRBJ1-5	.	TGTGCCAGCAGTTATGAGGAGGGAAGCAATCAGCCCCAGCATTTT	CASSYEEGSNQPQHF
TRBV7-9	.	TRBJ2-5	once	TGTGCCAGCAGCTTAGCCCAGGTGGGGACCCAGTACTTC	CASSLAQVGTQYF
TRBV6-1	.	TRBJ2-7	.	TGTGCCAGCAGGGGCACAGCCTACGAGCAGTACTTC	CASRGTAYEQYF
TRBV4-1	TRBD1	TRBJ1-2	.	TGCGCCAGCAGCCCAGCCCCCCGACAGGGCTGGGATGGCTACACCTTC	CASSPAPRQGWDGYTF
TRBV18	.	TRBJ1-6	.	TGTGCCAGCTCGGGCGCCGCGGGGCCACCCCTCCACTTT	CASSGAAGPPLHF
TRBV7-9	.	TRBJ2-2	.	TGTGCCAGCAGCGGCGCTAGCGGGGAGCTGTTTTTT	CASSGASGELFF